The subject of this entry is one T cell receptor beta chain. Its recognized antigen is unknown. There are no base qualities to consult, and no much larger clone falls within one base. The data originate from a study of B cell selection in AIRE deficiency (dated by TCRdb to about 2019). As for the study more broadly: Researchers compared the TCRbeta repertoires of sorted blood CD4+ conventional T cells and regulatory T cells from AIRE-deficient patients with the corresponding repertoires from healthy controls. The TCR-sequenced cohort comprised about five AIRE-deficient APECED patients and about five healthy control donors. What the work shows at the level of the full study, not this receptor alone: Only TCRbeta chains were sequenced, and about a third of the Treg sequences shared among healthy donors were also detected in healthy Tconv cells, possibly owing to differing TCRalpha chains. Roughly 31% of the Treg TCRbeta sequences shared among healthy donors were found in patient Tconv cells, which suggests that Treg-biased clones were diverted into the Tconv compartment. Of under 4,500 shared Treg TCRbeta sequences, less than 35% were shared only among healthy donors and less than 10% only among patients, suggesting less efficient Treg selection without AIRE. Shorter CDR3s were found in shared Treg sequences, reflecting a bias toward rearrangements containing few non-templated nucleotide insertions. Tconv and Treg cells from AIRE-deficient patients showed TCRBV gene usage, CDR3 length and TCR diversity similar to those of healthy donors.

Regulatory T cells were sorted as CD4+CD25hiCD127low/negative cells. The control samples were obtained from healthy donors who were not related to the patients. A FACSAria flow cytometer was used to sort the Tconv and Treg cells intended for TCRbeta sequencing. Sorted cells were collected in 5-ml round-bottom polystyrene tubes, and dry cell pellets were stored frozen at -80 degrees C prior to sequencing. From the germline V gene, CDR1 is KGHSH and CDR2 is LQKENI. Reading from cysteine to phenylalanine, the CDR3 counts 14 amino acids. The DNA shown is the 42-base CDR3, in frame from base 1. At the junction V is shortened by 6 bases and J by 3 bases, with 15 bases in between. The immunoSEQ platform was used to sequence the TCRbeta chains. The study's own analysis went as follows. When Treg repertoires were pooled, tens of thousands of distinct TCRbeta sequences were obtained from patients and roughly 9.6x10^4 from healthy donors. Treg TCRbeta sequences found in two or more individuals were defined as public, and these public Treg TCRbeta sequences were then searched for in Tconv repertoires. Group differences were tested with Mann-Whitney U tests and Bonferroni-Dunn correction in GraphPad Prism 7.03. TCRdb holds this immuneACCESS table with in-frame rearrangements only. Some clones are missing; in checked studies, unresolved V genes explain under half, and the rest has no known cause. Clone size and the V and J calls come from that table; the DNA yielded D and trimming. The sample data list about 22,000 clones, and about nine tenths of these were observed just once. The biggest ten clones account for about 1.5% of the sample.

The TCR sequence derives from a human donor in good health. Sequenced sample: CD4+CD25+ Tregs sorted from PBMCs. The chain links TRBV18 with TRBJ2-7, with the D call perhaps TRBD1 or TRBD2, each one matching 6 bases. This receptor carries the CDR3 CASSRGGLNYEQYF. The bases are TGTGCCAGCTCGAGAGGGGGGTTGAACTACGAGCAGTACTTC. Reference TRBV18 and TRBJ2-7 proteins supply the regions before and after the CDR3; the full variable domain is: NAGVMQNPRHLVRRRGQEARLRCSPMKGHSHVYWYRQLPEEGLKFMVYLQKENIIDESGMPKERFSAEFPKEGPSILRIQQVVRGDSAAYFCASSRGGLNYEQYFGPGTRLTVT.